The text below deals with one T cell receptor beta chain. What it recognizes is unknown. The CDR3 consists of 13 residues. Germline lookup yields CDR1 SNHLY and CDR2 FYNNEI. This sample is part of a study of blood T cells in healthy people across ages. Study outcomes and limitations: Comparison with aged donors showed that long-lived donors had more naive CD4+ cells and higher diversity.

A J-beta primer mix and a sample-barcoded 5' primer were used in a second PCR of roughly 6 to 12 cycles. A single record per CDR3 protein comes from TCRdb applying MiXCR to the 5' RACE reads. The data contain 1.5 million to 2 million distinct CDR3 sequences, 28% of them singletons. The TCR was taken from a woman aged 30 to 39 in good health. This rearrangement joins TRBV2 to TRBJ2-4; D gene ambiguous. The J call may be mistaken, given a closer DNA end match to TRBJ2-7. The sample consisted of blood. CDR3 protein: CASSEGPTYEQYF. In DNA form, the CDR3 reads TGTGCCAGCAGTGAAGGGCCTACCTACGAGCAGTACTTC.